This T cell receptor beta chain was profiled in a study of cytomegalovirus exposure and HLA in healthy donors. The wider study: The approximately 110 validation repertoires used a platform that matched the one used for the approximately 670 first-cohort repertoires, as a later analysis reported.

Findings of the study overall: Altogether, more than 150 TCR beta chains were recorded as cytomegalovirus-associated.

V lost 10 bases to trimming and J lost 3 bases; unmatched junction nucleotides: 9. This CDR3 comprises 15 residues. CDR1 and CDR2 (germline): SNHLY, FYNNEI. The donors were part of the validation cohort, which consisted of about 130 subjects and was separate from the first cohort of about 650 subjects. Sequenced by immunoSEQ multiplex PCR; TCRdb stores in-frame clones only, minus some. Here the sample spans about 56,000 clones, 80% to 95% being singletons. On this clone itself: Its matching antigen is unknown.

V gene TRBV2 combines with J gene TRBJ1-1; 12 nucleotides align to TRBD1. Source material: PBMCs. This TCR was sampled from a woman aged 18-35 years in good health and CMV-seronegative. Written as DNA, the CDR3 is TGTGCCACGGGACAGGGGGCCCCCTCGGACACTGAAGCTTTCTTT. It specifies CATGQGAPSDTEAFF.